This T cell receptor beta chain stems from a study of blood T cell repertoires in COVID-19 (dated by TCRdb to 2020 to 2021). The study in broad terms: The collaborator samples originated in the United States, Italy and Spain and spanned the acute and convalescent phases of COVID-19. Where HLA class I and class II types were available, the types were taken from metadata supplied by the sample provider, not from assay-based typing. Deeply sampled blood TCRbeta repertoires from subjects exposed to, actively infected with, or recovered from COVID-19 were included in the dataset. The prospective study material was composed of cDNA or gDNA derived from T cells, B-cell-depleted T cells, or PBMCs. Samples came from the ongoing ImmuneRACE study (first 160 participants) plus 1,254 subjects from 6 global collaborators. The repertoires were released in a freely available public database intended as a resource for research on the immune response to SARS-CoV-2. A de-identified subject ID, COVID-19 status, age in years and sex were almost always included in the sample metadata. Study-level results and caveats: Clinical and demographic metadata were provided uncurated, with the amount varying by source and participant.

The immunoSEQ Assay, a bias-controlled multiplex PCR, was used to amplify TCRbeta CDR3 regions from genomic DNA. From the authors' description of their analysis: Nucleated cell counts per sample were estimated from amplification of reference gene primers within the assay. To quantify the absolute abundance of each unique TCRbeta CDR3 rearrangement, sequence reads were collapsed and filtered. For each sample, productive Simpson clonality was calculated as the square root of Simpson's diversity index across productive rearrangements. TCRdb retrieved this table from immuneACCESS and kept in-frame rearrangements only. Not all clones are present; in checked studies, unresolved V genes account for under half, and no reason is known for the remainder. V and J calls and clone size are given by that table; D and trimming were obtained from the DNA. Within this sample are 340,000 or so clones, with just over 85% of them counted one time only. The ten largest clones capture about 4% of the sample.

A distance of 7 bases separates the germline ends of V and J, which lose 2 bases and 2 bases respectively. CDR1 is given as MGHDK and CDR2 as SYGVNS, both from the germline V gene. From cysteine to phenylalanine, the CDR3 is 13 amino acids long. The CDR3 DNA has 39 bases and is translated from base 1. Participants in the prospective study were enrolled through a virtual design, were aged roughly 18 to 90 years, and lived in roughly 24 United States geographic areas. In the prospective study, participants were assigned to cohorts based on the clinical history participants reported in a screening survey and a study questionnaire. Mobile phlebotomists in the prospective study collected whole blood, serum and a nasopharyngeal or oropharyngeal swab from every participant. Prospective study participants could optionally give additional blood draws and questionnaires over a 2-month period. Before DNA extraction, prospective study blood samples were shipped either frozen or at room temperature.

Concerning this clone: The specificity of this receptor is unknown. No much larger clone is present one base from it, and per-base qualities are unavailable.

The sequence is built from TRBV25-1 and TRBJ2-7; TRBD2 could be the D gene, as 5 bases match. Sequenced: PBMCs or T cells enriched from blood (not recorded which). The TCR comes from a woman aged 40 to 49 with acute COVID-19. This receptor has the CDR3 CASSEREPYEQYF. The DNA sequence is given as TGTGCCAGCAGTGAACGGGAACCCTACGAGCAGTACTTC.